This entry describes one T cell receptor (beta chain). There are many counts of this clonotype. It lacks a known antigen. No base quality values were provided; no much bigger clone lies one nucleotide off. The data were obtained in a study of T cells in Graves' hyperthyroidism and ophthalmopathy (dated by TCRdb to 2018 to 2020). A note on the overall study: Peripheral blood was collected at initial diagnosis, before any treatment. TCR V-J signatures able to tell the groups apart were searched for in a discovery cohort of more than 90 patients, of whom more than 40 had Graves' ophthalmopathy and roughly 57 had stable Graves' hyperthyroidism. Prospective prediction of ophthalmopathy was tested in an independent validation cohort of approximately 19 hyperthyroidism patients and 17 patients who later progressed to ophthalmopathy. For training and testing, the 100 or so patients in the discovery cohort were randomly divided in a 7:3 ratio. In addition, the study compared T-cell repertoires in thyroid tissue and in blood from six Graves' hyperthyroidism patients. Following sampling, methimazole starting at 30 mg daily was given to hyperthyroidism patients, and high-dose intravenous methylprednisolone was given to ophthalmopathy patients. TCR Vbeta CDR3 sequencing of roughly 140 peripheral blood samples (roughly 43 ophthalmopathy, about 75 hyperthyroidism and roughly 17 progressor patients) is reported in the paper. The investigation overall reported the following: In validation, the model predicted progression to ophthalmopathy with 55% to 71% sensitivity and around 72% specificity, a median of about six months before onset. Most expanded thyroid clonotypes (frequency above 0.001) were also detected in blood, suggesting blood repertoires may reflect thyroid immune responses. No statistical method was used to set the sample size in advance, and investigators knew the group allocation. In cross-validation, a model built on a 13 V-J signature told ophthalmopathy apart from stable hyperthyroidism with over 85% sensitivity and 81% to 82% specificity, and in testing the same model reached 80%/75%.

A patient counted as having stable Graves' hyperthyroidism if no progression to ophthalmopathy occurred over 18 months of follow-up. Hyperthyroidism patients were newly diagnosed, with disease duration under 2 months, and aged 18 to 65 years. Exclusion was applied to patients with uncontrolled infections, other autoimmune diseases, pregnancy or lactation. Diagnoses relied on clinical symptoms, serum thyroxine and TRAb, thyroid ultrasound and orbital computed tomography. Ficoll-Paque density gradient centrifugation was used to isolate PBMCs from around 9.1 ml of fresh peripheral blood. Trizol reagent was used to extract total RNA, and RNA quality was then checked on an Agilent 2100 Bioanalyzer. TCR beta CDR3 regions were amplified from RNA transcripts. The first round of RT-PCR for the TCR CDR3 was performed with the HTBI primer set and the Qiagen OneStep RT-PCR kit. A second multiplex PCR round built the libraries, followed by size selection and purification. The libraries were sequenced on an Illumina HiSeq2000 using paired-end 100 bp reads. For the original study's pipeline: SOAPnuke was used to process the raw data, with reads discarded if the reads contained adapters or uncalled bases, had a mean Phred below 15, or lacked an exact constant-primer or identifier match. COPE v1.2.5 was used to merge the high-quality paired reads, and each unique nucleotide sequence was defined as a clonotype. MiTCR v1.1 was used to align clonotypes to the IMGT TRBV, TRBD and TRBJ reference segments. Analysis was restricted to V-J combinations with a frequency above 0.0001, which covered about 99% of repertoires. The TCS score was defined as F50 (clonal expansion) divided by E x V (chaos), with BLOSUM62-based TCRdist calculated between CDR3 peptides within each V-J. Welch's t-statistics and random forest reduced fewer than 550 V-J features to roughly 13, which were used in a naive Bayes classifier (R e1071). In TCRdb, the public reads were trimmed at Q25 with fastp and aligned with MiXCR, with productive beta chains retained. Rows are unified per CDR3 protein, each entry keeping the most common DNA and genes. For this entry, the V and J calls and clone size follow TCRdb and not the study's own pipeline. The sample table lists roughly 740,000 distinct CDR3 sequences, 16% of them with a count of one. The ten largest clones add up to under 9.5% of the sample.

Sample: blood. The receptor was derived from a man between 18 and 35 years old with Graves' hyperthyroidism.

The CDR3 protein: CASSVEETQYF. Here is the DNA: TGTGCCAGCAGTGTCGAAGAGACCCAGTACTTC. The chain is made from TRBV6-1 and TRBJ2-5; the D gene lacks a confident call. As encoded in the germline V gene, CDR1 is MNHNS while CDR2 is SASEGT. The CDR3 numbers 11 residues from cysteine through phenylalanine. Only the CDR3 portion is preserved as DNA: 33 bases, with reading frame beginning at the first base. Trimming removed 4 bases from V and 3 bases from J, leaving 3 bases between the germline ends.